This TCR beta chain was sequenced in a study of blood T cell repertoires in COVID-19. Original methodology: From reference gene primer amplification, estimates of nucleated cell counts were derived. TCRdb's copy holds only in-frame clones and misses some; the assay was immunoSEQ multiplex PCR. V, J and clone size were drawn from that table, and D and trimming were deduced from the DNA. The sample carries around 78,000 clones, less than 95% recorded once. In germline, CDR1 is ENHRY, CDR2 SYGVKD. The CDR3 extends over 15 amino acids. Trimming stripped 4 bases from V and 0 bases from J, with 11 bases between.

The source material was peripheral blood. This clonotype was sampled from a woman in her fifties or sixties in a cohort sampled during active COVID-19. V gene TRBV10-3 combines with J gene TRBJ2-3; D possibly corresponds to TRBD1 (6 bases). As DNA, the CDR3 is TGTGCCATCAGTGTACAGGGTGGAAGCACAGATACGCAGTATTTT. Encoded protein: CAISVQGGSTDTQYF.